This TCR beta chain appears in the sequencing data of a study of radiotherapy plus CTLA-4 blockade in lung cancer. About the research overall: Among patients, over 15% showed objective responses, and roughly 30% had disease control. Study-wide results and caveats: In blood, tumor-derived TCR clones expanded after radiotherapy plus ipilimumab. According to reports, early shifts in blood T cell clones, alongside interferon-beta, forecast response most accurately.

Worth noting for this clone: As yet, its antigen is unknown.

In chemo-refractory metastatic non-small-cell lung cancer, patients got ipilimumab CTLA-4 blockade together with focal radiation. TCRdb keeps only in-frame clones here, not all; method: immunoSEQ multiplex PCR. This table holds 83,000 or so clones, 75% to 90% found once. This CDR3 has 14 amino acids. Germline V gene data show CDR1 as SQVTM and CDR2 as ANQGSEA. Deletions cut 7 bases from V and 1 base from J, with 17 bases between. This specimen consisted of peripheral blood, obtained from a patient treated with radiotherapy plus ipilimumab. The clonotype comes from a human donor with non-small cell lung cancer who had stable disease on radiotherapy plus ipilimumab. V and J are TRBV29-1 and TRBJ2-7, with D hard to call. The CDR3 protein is CSETKCTASYEQYF. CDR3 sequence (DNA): TGCAGCGAAACTAAGTGCACCGCTTCCTACGAGCAGTACTTC.